This T cell receptor beta chain was identified in a study of vaccination effects on CD4 cells after COVID-19. Study as a whole: Sampling occurred a median 72 days post second dose, range 14 to 241.

As regards this clone: The antigen is undetermined.

The CDR3 extends over 12 amino acids. Trimming removed 2 bases from V and 10 bases from J, with 10 bases in between. Germline CDR1 MNHNS, CDR2 SASEGT. TCRdb's copy holds only in-frame clones and misses some; the assay was immunoSEQ multiplex PCR. Here the sample spans about 46,000 clones, 74% being singletons. Viral peptide pool expansion of antigen-specific CD4+ T cells preceded sequencing in the ViraFEST assay. Culture lasted roughly 9 days before CD4+ T cell isolation. Two-dose vaccination with either BNT162b2 or mRNA-1273 was given to the participants. With approximately 9.2 ug/ml peptides and around 9.6 IU/ml IL-2, over 1.5 million PBMC per well were cultured. IL-2 medium supplanted half the medium on days 3 and 7.

The receptor's source is a human donor who received a COVID-19 vaccine. V is TRBV6-1 and J is TRBJ2-3; possible D gene TRBD1, 5 bases. The material was CD4+ T cells from PBMCs cultured with HCoV-OC43 spike peptides, obtained after COVID-19 vaccination. The subset is: HCoV-OC43 spike overlapping peptide pool stimulation. Here the CDR3 reads CASSELQDSQYF. The CDR3 DNA follows: TGTGCCAGCAGTGAACTACAGGATTCGCAGTATTTT.